The 11 T cell receptor beta chains reported below all come from one sample, sequenced in a study of Graves' ophthalmopathy and Graves' hyperthyroidism. The sequenced template was RNA, covering the TCR beta CDR3 region. The workflow started with a first-round RT-PCR run with HTBI primers and then moved on to a second-round multiplex PCR. TCRdb independently ran MiXCR on the multiplex PCR reads; one entry per CDR3 protein. The data show hundreds of thousands of distinct CDR3 sequences, around 40% seen once. Specimen: peripheral blood. Receptors were obtained from an adult man with Graves' ophthalmopathy.

This clonotype was seen repeatedly, ten times or more. The V gene is TRBV15, the J gene TRBJ1-5; tentative D call: TRBD1 (6 bases). The CDR3 totals 15 residues. CDR1 is LNHNV, CDR2 YYDKDF, per germline (reference sequence). V was trimmed by 4 bases and J by 6 bases, leaving 16 bases between them. The CDR3 nucleotides read TGTGCCACCAGCAAGGGACAACTGGAAGGTCAGCCCCAGCATTTT. Its translation: CATSKGQLEGQPQHF.

Comments on this clonotype: One junction end does not reproduce the germline sequence, and a read error may be involved. The chain recombines TRBV25-1 with TRBJ1-6, with unresolved D. Germline V lookup: CDR1 MGHDK, CDR2 SYGVNS. The CDR3 extends over 15 amino acids. CDR3 region: CASSLSVTEDSPLHF. In DNA, the CDR3 is TGCGCCAGCAGCTTGTCGGTGACGGAGGATTCACCCCTCCACTTT.

The chain has TRBV2 and TRBJ2-5; 8 bases agree with TRBD2. This CDR3 comprises 16 residues. V trimming: 8 bases; J trimming: 2 bases; junction bases outside the gene matches: 13. Germline V lookup: CDR1 SNHLY, CDR2 FYNNEI. Here the CDR3 reads CASVPQGGGPQETQYF. CDR3 sequence (DNA): TGTGCCAGCGTCCCCCAAGGCGGGGGGCCTCAAGAGACCCAGTACTTC.

This clonotype turned up a few times. This chain connects TRBV20-1 to TRBJ1-2; D is possibly TRBD1 (6 bases). Trimming took 1 base from V and 8 from J, leaving 11 bases between them. Looked up from germline, CDR1 is DFQATT and CDR2 is SNEGSKA (reference sequence). The CDR3 length is 12 residues. DNA of the CDR3: TGCAGTGCTAGAGCAGGGGCGAGGGGCTACACCTTC. This sequence encodes CSARAGARGYTF.

Remarks on this clonotype: This could be a read error, since a much larger clone is one nucleotide away. The V call is TRBV7-9, the J call TRBJ2-6; D ambiguous. CDR1 is SEHNR and CDR2 is FQNEAQ in the germline V gene (reference sequence). V lost 3 bases and J lost 3, with 9 bases in between. The CDR3 is 15 amino acids. The CDR3 reads CASSFLSFGANVLTF. The DNA of the CDR3 is TGTGCCAGCAGCTTTTTGAGCTTTGGGGCCAACGTCCTGACTTTC.

This clonotype has a count of ten or more. The J gene is TRBJ1-6, the V gene TRBV7-9; no firm D call. CDR3 length: 13 residues. V was clipped by 5 bases and J by 8 bases, with 10 bases between them. Germline V CDR1 and CDR2: SEHNR, FQNEAQ (reference sequence). The CDR3 DNA is TGTGCCAGCAGCCCGGACGCCGATTCACCCCTCCACTTT. It translates to CASSPDADSPLHF.

Remarks on this clonotype: Here the CDR3 omits its conserved ending phenylalanine or tryptophan, so a read error is the likely source. This chain's CDR3 is CASSRNTGELFC. The CDR3 bases are TGTGCCAGCAGCCGAAACACCGGGGAGCTGTTTTGT. The chain recombines TRBV25-1 with TRBJ2-2; D gene ambiguous. In germline, CDR1 is MGHDK, CDR2 SYGVNS. Trimming took 6 bases from V and 2 from J, leaving 4 bases between them. The CDR3 is 12 amino acids.

J is TRBJ1-1 and V is TRBV5-5; D remains ambiguous. CDR3 size: 14 residues. Germline CDR1 reads SGHKS; CDR2 reads YYEKEE (reference sequence). Trimming took off 7 bases at V and 3 bases at J, with 16 bases between the two ends. The CDR3 sequence: CASAGPTMDTEAFF. DNA of the CDR3: TGTGCCAGCGCCGGGCCCACGATGGACACTGAAGCTTTCTTT. Variable domain in full (rest from reference TRBV5-5 and TRBJ1-1): DAGVTQSPTHLIKTRGQQVTLRCSPISGHKSVSWYQQVLGQGPQFIFQYYEKEERGRGNFPDRFSARQFPNYSSELNVNALLLGDSALYLCASAGPTMDTEAFFGQGTRLTVV.

This clonotype was detected many times. The rearrangement links TRBV29-1 to TRBJ1-2, with D unclear. Trimming stripped 5 bases from V and 1 base from J, with 14 bases between. CDR1 and CDR2 from the germline V gene are SQVTM and ANQGSEA. The length of the CDR3 is 14 residues. For the CDR3, the DNA is TGCAGCGTTCTTGAGCCCGGATTTAACTATGGCTACACCTTC. Its translation is CSVLEPGFNYGYTF.

A few counts support this clonotype. V usage is TRBV7-8 and J usage is TRBJ2-1; 7 bases match TRBD1. This CDR3 region has 13 residues. CDR1 is SGHVS and CDR2 is FQNEAQ in the germline V gene. V lost 5 bases, J lost 6 bases, and 4 bases stayed unmatched. The CDR3 is CASSTGQSNEQFF. CDR3 in DNA: TGTGCCAGCAGCACGGGACAGAGCAATGAGCAGTTCTTC.

This clonotype was counted only a few times. The junction departs from the called germline gene at one end, perhaps through a read error. V and J are TRBV29-1 and TRBJ1-1, with TRBD1 identical over 8 bases. Per germline, CDR1 SQVTM and CDR2 ANQGSEA. This CDR3 has 11 amino acids. CDR3 sequence reads: CSLDRGTEAFF. The CDR3 nucleotides are TGCAGCCTTGACAGGGGCACTGAAGCTTTCTTT.